The T cell receptor (beta chain) described here comes from a study of blood T cell repertoires in COVID-19 (dated by TCRdb to 2020 to 2022). Turning to the overall study: Samples from collaborators originated in the United States, Italy and Spain and spanned both the acute and convalescent phases of COVID-19. Subjects who had been exposed to COVID-19, were actively infected with it, or had recovered from it provided the deeply sampled blood TCRbeta repertoires that made up the dataset. The prospective study material was composed of cDNA or gDNA derived from T cells, B-cell-depleted T cells, or PBMCs. Where HLA class I and class II types were available, the types were taken from metadata supplied by the sample provider, not from assay-based typing. Nearly every sample came with metadata listing a de-identified subject ID, COVID-19 status, age in years and sex. The repertoires were released in a freely available public database meant as a resource for research on the immune response to SARS-CoV-2. The samples were drawn from the first 160 participants of the ongoing ImmuneRACE study and from more than 1,000 subjects provided by 6 global collaborators.

In Seattle, one collaborating source enrolled patients while the infection was active and tracked those patients longitudinally over the course of disease. Each collaborating institution followed its own protocols to collect whole blood in K2EDTA tubes. Collaborator samples were shipped for TCRbeta analysis as frozen whole blood, isolated PBMCs, or DNA extracted from either sample type. As regards this clone: There is no known antigen for this receptor. No much larger clone is present one base from it, and per-base qualities are unavailable.

The research as a whole found: How much clinical and demographic metadata was included differed by source and by participant, and the metadata was provided uncurated.

The V end gives up 5 bases and the J end 0 bases, leaving 11 bases in the junction not matched to a gene. Sequences SGHNT (CDR1) and YYREEE (CDR2) are obtained from the germline V gene (reference sequence). From the cysteine through the phenylalanine, the CDR3 covers 17 amino acids. Solely the CDR3 DNA is kept, with 51 bases framed from the first base. The immunoSEQ Assay, a bias-controlled multiplex PCR, was used to amplify TCRbeta CDR3 regions from genomic DNA. Under the source paper's analysis protocol: The number of nucleated cells in each sample was estimated from the amplification of reference gene primers within the assay. To quantify the absolute abundance of each unique TCRbeta CDR3 rearrangement, sequence reads were collapsed and filtered. For each sample, productive Simpson clonality was calculated by taking the square root of Simpson's diversity index across productive rearrangements. In its TCRdb copy, this immuneACCESS table keeps in-frame sequences only and misses some clones. Where compared with another copy, unresolved V genes explain less than half of these, and the others have no known cause. For V, J and clone size, that table is used; D and trimming come from the DNA. Present in this sample are hundreds of thousands of clones, 70% to 90% of which were seen just once. The ten largest clones represent approximately 5.1% of the sample.

Recombination connected TRBV5-4 to TRBJ2-1; TRBD2 lines up with 7 middle nucleotides. The source is a middle-aged man with COVID-19, enrolled during active disease. The sample was peripheral blood. The nucleotides read TGTGCCAGCAGTACCGGGGGGAGTGCCCTCTCCTACAATGAGCAGTTCTTC. It encodes CASSTGGSALSYNEQFF.